Each of the 18 T cell receptor beta chains below was sequenced from the same sample in a study of early T cells in non-severe SARS-CoV-2 infection (dated by TCRdb to the early 2020s). The library was built by means of 5' RACE. The sequencing machine was a NextSeq 500. Clones were called with MiXCR by TCRdb after fastp trimmed the public reads at Q25, and only in-frame beta chains were retained. Rows merge per CDR3 protein into single entries with the most common DNA and genes. For this sample there are fewer than 45,000 distinct CDR3 sequences; nearly 6% appear just once. The ten most abundant clones make up about 8% of the sample. The sample was whole blood. These receptors originate from an adult who was a healthcare worker with PCR-confirmed SARS-CoV-2 infection or an uninfected control (not recorded which).

This clonotype appeared a few times. The genes are TRBV10-2 and TRBJ1-1, with D possibly TRBD1 on 5 matching bases. Germline V gene sequence: CDR1 WSHSY, CDR2 SAAADI. Deletions cut 2 bases from V and 6 bases from J, with 7 bases between. CDR3 length: 12 residues. The CDR3 DNA is TGCGCCAGCAGTGAGGGAGGGGCTGAAGCTTTCTTT. Translation gives CASSEGGAEAFF.

This clonotype was seen repeatedly, ten times or more. The gene calls are TRBV30 and TRBJ2-3; D remains unclear. V was clipped by 2 bases and J by 2 bases, with 17 bases between them. Germline assignment: CDR1 GTSNPN and CDR2 SVGIG (reference sequence). The CDR3 consists of 16 residues. For the CDR3, the DNA is TGTGCCTGGAGTCAAGGGCAGTATAGGCTCACAGATACGCAGTATTTT. It specifies CAWSQGQYRLTDTQYF.

In this sample, this clonotype turned up many times. The V call is TRBV5-1, the J call TRBJ2-3, with D tentatively TRBD2 (6 bases). Germline V gene data show CDR1 as SGHRS and CDR2 as YFSETQ. This CDR3 is 15 amino acids long. V was shortened by 1 base and J by 3 bases, with 12 bases between the two germline ends. DNA for the CDR3: TGCGCCAGCAGCTTGAGGGGACTTCCAACAGATACGCAGTATTTT. This codes for CASSLRGLPTDTQYF. The entire variable domain, with the rest obtained from reference TRBV5-1 and TRBJ2-3, is as follows: KAGVTQTPRYLIKTRGQQVTLSCSPISGHRSVSWYQQTPGQGLQFLFEYFSETQRNKGNFPGRFSGRQFSNSRSEMNVSTLELGDSALYLCASSLRGLPTDTQYFGPGTRLTVL.

This clonotype was detected many times. The rearrangement joins TRBV5-4 to TRBJ2-5; 10 nucleotides align to TRBD2. The ends lost 1 base at V and 5 bases at J; junction bases unmatched: 2. CDR1 SGHNT and CDR2 YYREEE come from the germline V gene (reference sequence). The CDR3 length is 14 residues. The CDR3 DNA reads as TGTGCCAGCAGCTTGCCGACTAGCGGGGAGACCCAGTACTTC. This gives the protein CASSLPTSGETQYF.

This clonotype was recorded many times. The chain is built from TRBV12-3 or TRBV12-4 and TRBJ2-3; the match to TRBD2 covers 12 bases. CDR3 length: 15 residues. The J segment lost 6 bases and the V segment lost 5 bases, leaving 6 bases of the junction unmatched. Here the CDR3 reads CASSAGLAGHDTQYF. The CDR3 DNA follows: TGTGCCAGCAGTGCCGGACTAGCGGGGCACGATACGCAGTATTTT.

The chain couples TRBV4-1 to TRBJ1-4; 7 bases line up with TRBD1. CDR1 and CDR2 (germline): MGHRA, YSYEKL. There are 14 residues in the CDR3. Trimming cost V 5 bases and J 6 bases; bases outside gene matches: 6. The CDR3 spells CASSDRVPYEKLFF. Here the CDR3 DNA reads TGCGCCAGCAGCGACAGGGTCCCTTATGAAAAACTGTTTTTT.

This clonotype was observed a few times. This sequence joins TRBV27 and TRBJ2-7; D uncertain. The CDR3 covers 14 residues. Germline-derived CDR1 and CDR2 are MNHEY and SMNVEV (reference sequence). Trimming cost V 3 bases and J 4 bases, with 13 bases left between them. The CDR3 DNA reads as TGTGCCAGCAGTTTTGGGGTTTCCCATTACGAGCAGTACTTC. Amino acids: CASSFGVSHYEQYF.

This clonotype was counted at least ten times. The chain has TRBV3-1 and TRBJ2-1; the D is unclear. The germline V gene has CDR1 LGHDT and CDR2 YNNKEL (reference sequence). The V gene lost 1 base and the J gene lost 4 bases, with 14 bases spanning the gap. The CDR3 consists of 16 residues. The CDR3 coding sequence is TGTGCCAGCAGCCAAGGTTACAATGCGGTATACAATGAGCAGTTCTTC. As protein: CASSQGYNAVYNEQFF.

This clonotype was counted many times. The genes are TRBV6-1 and TRBJ2-5; no definite D call. This CDR3 region has 12 residues. Deletions cut 4 bases from V and 6 bases from J, with 9 bases between. CDR1 MNHNS and CDR2 SASEGT come from the germline V gene. The chain's CDR3 is CASSVTPKTQYF. The CDR3, as DNA: TGTGCCAGCAGTGTAACCCCCAAGACCCAGTACTTC.

J is TRBJ2-1 and V is TRBV9; possibly TRBD2 for D (6 bases). This CDR3 spans 16 amino acids. The V end lost 3 bases, the J end lost 0 bases, and 13 bases lay between the germline ends. Germline CDR1 and CDR2: SGDLS and YYNGEE. The CDR3 here is CASSATGGSSYNEQFF. The CDR3 bases are TGTGCCAGCAGCGCCACCGGGGGAAGCTCCTACAATGAGCAGTTCTTC.

In this sample, this clonotype turned up many times. CDR3: CASSSPPATTGELFF. The DNA for the CDR3 is TGTGCCAGCAGCTCACCCCCCGCTACAACCGGGGAGCTGTTTTTT. The gene calls are TRBV7-9 and TRBJ2-2; D unresolved. CDR3 length: 15 residues. Trimming pared 4 bases from V and 5 bases from J, leaving 14 bases between. Germline lookup yields CDR1 SEHNR and CDR2 FQNEAQ (reference sequence).

This clonotype was recorded many times. The rearrangement joins TRBV7-6 to TRBJ2-3, with TRBD2 as a possible D gene (6 bases). The CDR3 has 16 amino acids. Trimming took off 2 bases at V and 2 bases at J, with 14 bases between the two ends. Germline V CDR1 and CDR2: SGHVS, FNYEAQ. The CDR3 DNA is TGTGCCAGCAGCTTAAATGGGCTAGCGATCACAGATACGCAGTATTTT. Its translation is CASSLNGLAITDTQYF.

There are many counts of this clonotype. The gene calls are TRBV6-2 or TRBV6-3 and TRBJ2-1; unclear D gene. CDR1 is MNHEY and CDR2 is SVGEGT in the germline V gene. The ends were cut back, 5 bases at V and 8 bases at J, with 7 bases in the middle. The CDR3 loop spans 11 amino acids. The CDR3 DNA sequence: TGTGCCAGCAGTCAAGTTGATGAGCAGTTCTTC. Translated, it gives CASSQVDEQFF.

This clonotype was seen only a few times. V is TRBV7-3 and J is TRBJ2-7; 10 nucleotides align to TRBD1. CDR1 is SGHTA, CDR2 FQGTGA, per germline. Trimming took 5 bases from V and 3 from J; bases not matched to a gene: 7. The CDR3 is 15 residues long. The CDR3 spells CASSRGGQGGYEQYF. The CDR3 DNA reads TGTGCCAGCAGCCGCGGTGGACAGGGGGGCTACGAGCAGTACTTC.

V is TRBV20-1 and J is TRBJ2-3; D not resolved. V shed 3 bases and J shed 0 bases, with 7 bases lying between them. Germline CDR1 and CDR2: DFQATT and SNEGSKA (reference sequence). The CDR3 sequence is 13 residues long. As DNA, the CDR3 is TGCAGTGCTAGGGGCAGGAGCACAGATACGCAGTATTTT. This translates into CSARGRSTDTQYF.

The rearrangement joins TRBV4-1 to TRBJ1-1, with 9 bases matching TRBD1. CDR1 and CDR2 from the germline V gene are MGHRA and YSYEKL. Trimming cost V 4 bases and J 2 bases; bases outside gene matches: 11. The CDR3 covers 17 residues. The CDR3 reads CASSRWTGASTNTEAFF. The CDR3 DNA sequence: TGCGCCAGCAGCCGATGGACAGGGGCTTCGACTAACACTGAAGCTTTCTTT.

This clonotype was detected many times. V usage is TRBV7-9 and J usage is TRBJ2-7; D remains unclear. This CDR3 has 11 amino acids. Germline CDR1 is SEHNR and CDR2 is FQNEAQ (reference sequence). Trimming removed 10 bases at V and 5 bases at J, with 12 bases between. CDR3 residues: CATSTGDEQYF. The CDR3 bases are TGTGCCACCTCTACTGGGGACGAGCAGTACTTC.

This chain connects TRBV28 to TRBJ2-1; 8 bases are shared with TRBD2. CDR3 length equals 15 residues. The trim removed 7 bases at V and 4 bases at J, leaving 9 bases unmatched. Germline V lookup: CDR1 MDHEN, CDR2 SYDVKM. CDR3 bases: TGTGCCAGCACCACGTCGGGAGGGCCGTACAATGAGCAGTTCTTC. This translates into CASTTSGGPYNEQFF.